The source of this T cell receptor beta chain is a study of beta chain features in type 1 diabetes. Study-wide context: On cell yields, gender and age, patients and healthy donors were similar.

Study-wide points: In all four CD4+ subsets, TCRB CDR3 length was significantly, moderately reduced in type 1 diabetes. PCR might pick shorter templates more often, in the same way for patients and controls.

Via the markers CD45RO/CCR7/CD25/CD127/CD95/CD27, stem cell-like memory, regulatory, central memory and naive CD4+ cells were sorted. Purities in excess of 95% were seen in all sorted populations. Expressed TCRB transcripts got sequenced, as all isolated RNA was reverse transcribed. The table came from immunoSEQ multiplex PCR; TCRdb's copy has only in-frame clones and leaves some out. The sample has about 44,000 clones; roughly 70% are singletons. With respect to this clone: The antigen is undetermined.

The CDR3 totals 11 residues. V lost 4 bases, J lost 5 bases, and 4 bases lay in between. Germline V CDR1 and CDR2: SEHNR, FQNEAQ (reference sequence). This clonotype originated in a woman between 18 and 29 years old with type 1 diabetes. This sequence joins TRBV7-9 and TRBJ2-3; D remains ambiguous. The material sequenced was Tregs from blood. CDR3 bases: TGTGCCAGCAGCTACAGAGATACGCAGTATTTT. It encodes CASSYRDTQYF.